The 19 T cell receptor beta chains in this list originate from one sample, sequenced in a study of T cells in Graves' hyperthyroidism and ophthalmopathy. RNA transcripts were the template for amplifying TCR beta CDR3 regions. The HTBI primer set drove a first-round RT-PCR of the TCR CDR3. A single record per CDR3 protein comes from TCRdb applying MiXCR to the multiplex PCR reads. The top ten hold around 14% of the sample, which has approximately 410,000 distinct CDR3 sequences, roughly 15% seen once. The specimen sequenced was blood. These receptors originate from a young man with Graves' ophthalmopathy.

This clonotype was picked up many times. This chain links TRBV7-3 with TRBJ1-2; weak D call: TRBD1 (6 bases). The CDR3 runs to 16 residues. V lost 2 bases and J 2 bases, leaving 15 bases between the germline ends. Per the germline V gene, CDR1 is SGHTA and CDR2 is FQGTGA. The CDR3 sequence is CASSLGGGGRNYGYTF. The CDR3 DNA reads as TGTGCCAGCAGCTTAGGCGGGGGCGGACGGAACTATGGCTACACCTTC.

This clonotype was recorded at least ten times. This chain connects TRBV20-1 to TRBJ1-3; 7 bases agree with TRBD1. From germline, CDR1 is DFQATT and CDR2 SNEGSKA (reference sequence). The ends lost 1 base at V and 0 bases at J; junction bases unmatched: 15. The CDR3 has 19 amino acids. The CDR3: CSARVAPGGGDNSGNTIYF. The CDR3 coding sequence is TGCAGTGCTAGAGTAGCCCCAGGGGGAGGGGACAACTCTGGAAACACCATATATTTT.

This clonotype was recorded at least ten times. The chain recombines TRBV10-3 with TRBJ2-1; a possible D gene is TRBD2 (6 bases). Trimming took 10 bases from V and 2 from J, leaving 12 bases between them. Germline V gene sequence: CDR1 ENHRY, CDR2 SYGVKD. CDR3 length: 13 amino acids. CDR3 sequence (DNA): TGTGCCACCCTGACTAGTCCCTACAATGAGCAGTTCTTC. The encoded protein is CATLTSPYNEQFF.

This clonotype was counted ten times or more. J is TRBJ1-1 and V is TRBV18; the match to TRBD1 covers 7 bases. This CDR3 is 14 amino acids long. Germline CDR1 and CDR2: KGHSH and LQKENI. J gave up 7 bases and V 1 base, and 6 bases lay outside the gene matches. The CDR3 loop reads CASSPQGARDEAFF. CDR3 DNA sequence: TGTGCCAGCTCACCACAGGGGGCGAGGGATGAAGCTTTCTTT.

The sample holds a few counts of this clonotype. The genes are TRBV20-1 and TRBJ1-5; D remains unclear. The CDR3 loop spans 15 amino acids. Trimming left V 0 bases short and J 0 bases short, with 9 bases between. Germline V gene lookup returns CDR1 DFQATT and CDR2 SNEGSKA (reference sequence). The CDR3: CSARDYGISNQPQHF. The DNA for the CDR3 is TGCAGTGCTAGAGATTACGGCATTAGCAATCAGCCCCAGCATTTT.

The genes are TRBV9 and TRBJ2-3; 9 bases are shared with TRBD1. V lost 1 base, J lost 1 base, and 28 bases stayed unmatched. Per the germline V gene, CDR1 is SGDLS and CDR2 is YYNGEE. The CDR3 has 24 residues. Written as DNA, the CDR3 is TGTGCCAGCAGCGTAAGAGGTGTGCCTAGACAGGGGGGAAGGCGATCCCTCCGCACAGATACGCAGTATTTT. As protein: CASSVRGVPRQGGRRSLRTDTQYF.

The rearrangement joins TRBV7-9 to TRBJ1-2, with 9 bases identical to TRBD1. This CDR3 has 16 amino acids. With 0 bases clipped from V and 4 bases from J, the junction kept 6 bases outside the gene matches. Germline V gene sequence: CDR1 SEHNR, CDR2 FQNEAQ (reference sequence). The CDR3 protein is CASSLAGTGQFYGYTF. CDR3 coding DNA: TGTGCCAGCAGCTTAGCAGGGACAGGGCAGTTCTATGGCTACACCTTC.

In this sample, this clonotype turned up many times. The J gene is TRBJ1-1, the V gene TRBV29-1; possible D gene TRBD1, 5 bases. V was shortened by 2 bases and J by 5 bases, with 9 bases between the two germline ends. This CDR3 is 12 amino acids long. The germline V gene encodes CDR1 SQVTM and CDR2 ANQGSEA. The CDR3 sequence is CSVESGQTEAFF. The CDR3 DNA follows: TGCAGCGTTGAATCAGGGCAGACTGAAGCTTTCTTT.

J is TRBJ2-3 and V is TRBV2, with D uncertain. Germline V gene lookup returns CDR1 SNHLY and CDR2 FYNNEI. Trimming cost V 4 bases and J 7 bases, with 12 bases left between them. The CDR3 spans 13 residues. The CDR3 spells CASSATLGHTQYF. CDR3 DNA: TGTGCCAGCAGTGCCACTCTAGGACATACGCAGTATTTT.

At least ten counts were recorded for this clonotype. The V call is TRBV12-3 or TRBV12-4, the J call TRBJ1-5, with a tentative D call TRBD1 (6 bases). V was cut by 1 base and J by 3 bases, with 10 bases left in between. CDR3 length: 15 amino acids. Written as DNA, the CDR3 is TGTGCCAGCAGTTTAGGGGGGGGCGCCAATCAGCCCCAGCATTTT. It specifies CASSLGGGANQPQHF.

This clonotype was observed at least ten times. The chain carries TRBV4-1 and TRBJ1-4, with D tentatively TRBD1 (6 bases). Germline values: CDR1 MGHRA, CDR2 YSYEKL. V was trimmed by 3 bases and J by 10 bases, leaving 21 bases between them. The CDR3 has 16 amino acids. In nucleotides, the CDR3 is TGCGCCAGCAGCCAGGGACATCAGCTGGATATTGGAAAACTGTTTTTT. Residues: CASSQGHQLDIGKLFF.

Comments on this clonotype: A single base separates this from a much larger clone, so it may be a read error. CDR3 loop: CASSEQGTGYTIYF. Here the CDR3 DNA reads TGTGCCAGCAGTGAACAGGGGACTGGATACACCATATATTTT. The chain has TRBV2 and TRBJ1-3, with D tentatively TRBD1 (6 bases). Germline CDR1 reads SNHLY; CDR2 reads FYNNEI. This CDR3 spans 14 amino acids.

This clonotype was recorded many times. The genes are TRBV7-9 and TRBJ2-5; D gene unclear. The CDR3 contains 14 residues. V lost 5 bases and J lost 2, with 12 bases in between. CDR1 and CDR2 from the germline V gene are SEHNR and FQNEAQ (reference sequence). DNA for the CDR3: TGTGCCAGCAGCAGCCCCAGAGGACAAGAGACCCAGTACTTC. It encodes CASSSPRGQETQYF.

This clonotype was counted ten times or more. V usage is TRBV7-9 and J usage is TRBJ2-1, with TRBD1 matching 10 bases. The CDR3 sequence is 14 residues long. From germline, CDR1 is SEHNR and CDR2 FQNEAQ (reference sequence). V lost 2 bases to trimming and J lost 6 bases; unmatched junction nucleotides: 1. The CDR3 here is CASSLRTGGNEQFF. CDR3 in DNA: TGTGCCAGCAGCTTACGGACAGGGGGCAATGAGCAGTTCTTC.

This clonotype was picked up many times. The chain combines TRBV11-3 with TRBJ2-5; D not certain. There are 14 residues in the CDR3. Germline lookup yields CDR1 SGHNT and CDR2 YENEEA. V lost 1 base and J lost 5, with 11 bases in between. The CDR3 region is CASSLGSPGETQYF. The CDR3 DNA reads as TGTGCCAGCAGCTTAGGGAGCCCGGGTGAGACCCAGTACTTC.

This clonotype was observed at least ten times. This chain connects TRBV14 to TRBJ2-1, with TRBD1 identical over 8 bases. The germline V gene has CDR1 SGHDN and CDR2 FVKESK. Trimming removed 4 bases from V and 3 bases from J; junction bases left unmatched: 5. There are 15 residues in the CDR3. In DNA form, the CDR3 reads TGTGCCAGCAGCCGGAGGACAGGGCGCTACAATGAGCAGTTCTTC. Translating gives CASSRRTGRYNEQFF.

This chain links TRBV19 with TRBJ2-7; no clear D gene. The CDR3 is made up of 15 amino acids. V was trimmed by 3 bases and J by 0 bases, leaving 12 bases between them. Germline loops: CDR1 LNHDA, CDR2 SQIVND (reference sequence). CDR3 nucleotide sequence: TGTGCCAGTAGTATGAGGACGGCCGACTCCTACGAGCAGTACTTC. It is translated as CASSMRTADSYEQYF.

This clonotype was observed at least ten times. This rearrangement joins TRBV27 to TRBJ1-1; TRBD1 matches at 8 bases. Germline assignment: CDR1 MNHEY and CDR2 SMNVEV (reference sequence). This CDR3 has 14 amino acids. V trimming: 4 bases; J trimming: 1 base; junction bases outside the gene matches: 2. CDR3 protein: CASSSTGANTEAFF. The CDR3 DNA sequence: TGTGCCAGCAGTTCGACAGGGGCGAACACTGAAGCTTTCTTT.

This clonotype appeared many times. The DNA for the CDR3 is TGCGCCAGCAGCGAGGGTAGTCAGCCCCAGCATTTT. Protein: CASSEGSQPQHF. V gene TRBV5-1 combines with J gene TRBJ1-5, with unresolved D. The V gene lost 4 bases and the J gene lost 6 bases, with 8 bases spanning the gap. Germline V CDR1 and CDR2: SGHRS, YFSETQ. The CDR3 consists of 12 residues.